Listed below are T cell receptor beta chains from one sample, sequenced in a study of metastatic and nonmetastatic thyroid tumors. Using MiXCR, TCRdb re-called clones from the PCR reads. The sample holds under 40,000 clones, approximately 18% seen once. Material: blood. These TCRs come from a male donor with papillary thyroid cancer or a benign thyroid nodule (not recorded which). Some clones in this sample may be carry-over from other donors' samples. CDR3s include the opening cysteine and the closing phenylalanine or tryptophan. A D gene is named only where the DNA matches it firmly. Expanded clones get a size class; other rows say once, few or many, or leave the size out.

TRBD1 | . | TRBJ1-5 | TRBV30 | TGTGCCTGGAGTTACCGGGACAGGGGGGCTCAGCCCCAGCATTTT | CAWSYRDRGAQPQHF
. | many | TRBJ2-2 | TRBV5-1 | TGCGCCAGCAGCGCCACAGGGATGGCCGGGGAGCTGTTTTTT | CASSATGMAGELFF
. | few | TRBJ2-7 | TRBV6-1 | TGTGCCAGCACCTCCATAGGACGGCAGCGCGAGCAGTACTTC | CASTSIGRQREQYF
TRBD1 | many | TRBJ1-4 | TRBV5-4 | TGTGCCAGCAGCTTGGTTGGGACAGGGAATGAAAAACTGTTTTTT | CASSLVGTGNEKLFF
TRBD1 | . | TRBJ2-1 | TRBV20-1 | TGCAGTGCGGACAGGGGAGTCGATGAGCAGCTCTTC | CSADRGVDEQLF
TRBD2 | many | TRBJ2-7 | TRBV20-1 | TGCAGTGCTAGAGTTTCCGGGACTAGTGACGAGCAGTACTTC | CSARVSGTSDEQYF
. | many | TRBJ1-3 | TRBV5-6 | TGTGCCAGCAGCTTGGAGGGAAACACCATATATTTT | CASSLEGNTIYF
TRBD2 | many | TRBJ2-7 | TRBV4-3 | TGCGCCAGCAGCCAAGATTTGGTACTAGCGGGAGGCCCCACTTCCTACGAGCAGTACTTC | CASSQDLVLAGGPTSYEQYF
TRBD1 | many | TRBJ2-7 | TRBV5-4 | TGTGCCAGCAGCACCGACAGGGGGCGGGTTAGCGAGCAGTACTTC | CASSTDRGRVSEQYF
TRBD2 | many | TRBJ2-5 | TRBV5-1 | TGCGCCAGCAGCTTGAATAAAGCGGGGGGTGAGGAGACCCAGTACTTC | CASSLNKAGGEETQYF
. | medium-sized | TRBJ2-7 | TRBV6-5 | TGTGCCAGCAGTTACGGTAGTTATAGCTCCTACGAGCAGTACTTC | CASSYGSYSSYEQYF
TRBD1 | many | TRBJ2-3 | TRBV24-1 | TGTGCCACCAGTGATATCAGGGGGTCTAGCACAGATACGCAGTATTTT | CATSDIRGSSTDTQYF
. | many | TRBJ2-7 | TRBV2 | TGTGCCAGCAGTGTTCACGAGCAGTACTTC | CASSVHEQYF
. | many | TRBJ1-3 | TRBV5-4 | TGTGCCAGCAGCCCTTCAGGGGCGGCGAACACCATATATTTT | CASSPSGAANTIYF
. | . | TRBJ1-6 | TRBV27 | TGTGCCAGCAGTTTCTGGGGTGTTTGGAATTCACCCCTCCACTTT | CASSFWGVWNSPLHF
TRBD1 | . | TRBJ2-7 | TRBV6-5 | TGTGCCAGCAGTTCCGTGACAGGGGGCGAGGAGCAGTACTTC | CASSSVTGGEEQYF
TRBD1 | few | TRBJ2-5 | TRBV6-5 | TGTGCCAGTACAGGGGGTGGGGGAGACCAGTACTTC | CASTGGGGDQYF
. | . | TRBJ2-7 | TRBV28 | TGTGCCAGCAGTTTCCCTAGCGGAAGGGGGCCCGAGCAGTACTTC | CASSFPSGRGPEQYF
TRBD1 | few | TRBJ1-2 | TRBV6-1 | TGTGCCAGCAGGAATTACAGGGGGGACTACACCTTC | CASRNYRGDYTF
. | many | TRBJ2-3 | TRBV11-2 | TGTGCCAGCAGCTCCCCGAATCGTCCAGATACGCAGTATTTT | CASSSPNRPDTQYF
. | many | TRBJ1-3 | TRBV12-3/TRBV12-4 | TGTGCCAGCAGTTTAGCGAGAAACACCATATATTTT | CASSLARNTIYF
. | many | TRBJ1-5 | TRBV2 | TGTGCCAGCAGTGAAGCTGGAGGGGATAGCAATCAGCCCCAGCATTTT | CASSEAGGDSNQPQHF
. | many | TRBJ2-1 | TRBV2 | TGTGCCAGCAGTTTATTACATGAGCAGTTCTTC | CASSLLHEQFF
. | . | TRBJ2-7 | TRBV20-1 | TGCAGCCCCCAGGGGGGGGAGCAGTACTTC | CSPQGGEQYF
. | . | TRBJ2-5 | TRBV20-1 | TGCAGTGCTAGAGATTCGCACTATCTGGGTCAAGAGACCCAGTACTTC | CSARDSHYLGQETQYF
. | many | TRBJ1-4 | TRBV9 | TGTGCCAGCAGCGTAGTTTGGCAGAATGAAAAACTGTTTTTT | CASSVVWQNEKLFF
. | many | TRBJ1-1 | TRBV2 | TGTGCCAGCAGTGAACTGCAAGACACTGAAGCTTTCTTT | CASSELQDTEAFF
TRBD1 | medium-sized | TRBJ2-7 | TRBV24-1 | TGTGCCACCAGTGAGGCCGGGACAGGGGTCCACGAGCAGTACTTC | CATSEAGTGVHEQYF
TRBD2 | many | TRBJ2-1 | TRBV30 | TGTGCCTGGAGGGGACTAGCCTTGAGCTCCTACAATGAGCAGTTCTTC | CAWRGLALSSYNEQFF
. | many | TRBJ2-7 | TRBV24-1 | TGTGCCACCAGTCAGGGGAACGGCGAGCAGTACTTC | CATSQGNGEQYF
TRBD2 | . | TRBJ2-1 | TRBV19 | TGTGCCAGTAGTATAGGCGGGACTATCGGGAGTAATGAGCAGTTCTTC | CASSIGGTIGSNEQFF
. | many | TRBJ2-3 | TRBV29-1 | TGCAGCGTTGTTCAGTCTAGCCCCTCAGACGGCGATACGCAGTATTTT | CSVVQSSPSDGDTQYF
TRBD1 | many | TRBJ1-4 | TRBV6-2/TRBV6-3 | TGTGCCAGCAGTCGACAGGGGAGGCCTAATGAAAAACTGTTTTTT | CASSRQGRPNEKLFF
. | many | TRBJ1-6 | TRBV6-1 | TGTGCCAGCAGTCGTACAGCGGGGGTCGAGAGTGTGCCCCTCCACTTT | CASSRTAGVESVPLHF
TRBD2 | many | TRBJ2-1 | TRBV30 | TGTGCCTGGAGCGCGCTCTGGACTAGCGGGAGCAATGAGCAGTTCTTC | CAWSALWTSGSNEQFF
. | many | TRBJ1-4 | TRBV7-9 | TGTGCCAGCAGTCTCAACCGCGCTGGGGTCGGTGAAAAACTGTTTTTT | CASSLNRAGVGEKLFF
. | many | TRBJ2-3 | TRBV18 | TGTGCCAGCTCAGCAGGGGGTGGAGGGTCAGATACGCAGTATTTT | CASSAGGGGSDTQYF
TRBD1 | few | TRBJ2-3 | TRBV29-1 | TGCAGCGTTGAGGTAGGGGGCGCAGATACGCAGTATTTT | CSVEVGGADTQYF
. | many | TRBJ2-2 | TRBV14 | TGTGCCAGCAGCCGGGTCCTAAACACCGGGGAGCTGTTTTTT | CASSRVLNTGELFF
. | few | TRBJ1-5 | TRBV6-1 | TGTGCCAGCAGTCCGATATGTGGGGATAGCAATCATCCCCAGCATTTT | CASSPICGDSNHPQHF
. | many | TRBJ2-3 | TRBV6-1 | TGTGCCAGCAGGTTAACAGGGTTTGGCACAGATACGCAGTATTTT | CASRLTGFGTDTQYF
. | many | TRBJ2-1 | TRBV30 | TGTGCCTGGAAGCGCGGTAGTTCCTACAATGAGCAGTTCTTC | CAWKRGSSYNEQFF
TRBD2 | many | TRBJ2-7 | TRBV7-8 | TGTGCCAGCAGCCTACTAGCGGGGATATACGAGCAGTACTTC | CASSLLAGIYEQYF